The rows below give T cell receptor beta chains drawn from one sample of a study of blood T cell repertoires in COVID-19. Clones were read by immunoSEQ multiplex PCR, and TCRdb kept only the in-frame ones, dropping some. Here the sample spans more than 250,000 clones, around nine tenths being singletons. The sequencing input was PBMCs or T cells enriched from blood (not recorded which). The receptors here all came from a woman aged 18-29 years who had recovered from COVID-19. CDR3s include the opening cysteine and the closing phenylalanine or tryptophan. The order of the fields is J gene, V gene, D gene, clone size, CDR3 DNA, CDR3 protein. A D gene is named only where the DNA matches it firmly. Clone size is given for some rows only: seen once, a few or many times, or a class if the clone is expanded.

>TRBJ2-3|TRBV4-3|.|.
TGCGCCAGCAGCCAAGTCCGGGATACGCAGTATTTT
CASSQVRDTQYF
>TRBJ1-6|TRBV15|.|many
TGTGCCACCAGCAGAGATGGGAGCTCCTATAATTCACCCCTCCACTTT
CATSRDGSSYNSPLHF
>TRBJ2-2|TRBV5-6|.|.
TGTGCCAGCAGCTTGGGGCAGGGAAGAGGGGAGCTGTTTTTT
CASSLGQGRGELFF
>TRBJ2-7|TRBV4-3|TRBD1|.
TGCGCCAGCAGTTCCGGGACAGAAACCTACGAGCAGTACTTC
CASSSGTETYEQYF
>TRBJ2-7|TRBV4-3|TRBD2|.
TGCGCCAGCAGCCAAGGACTAGCGGGGGCCTACGAGCAGTACTTC
CASSQGLAGAYEQYF
>TRBJ2-2|TRBV5-1|.|.
TGCGCCAGCAGCTGGGCGGGACAGCTAAACACCGGGGAGCTGTTTTTT
CASSWAGQLNTGELFF
>TRBJ1-3|TRBV5-8|TRBD1|.
TGTGCCAGCAGCCGGACAGGGAATGGAAACACCATATATTTT
CASSRTGNGNTIYF
>TRBJ2-3|TRBV4-1|TRBD2|.
TGCGCCAGCAGCCAACGACTAGCAGCTAGCACAGATACGCAGTATTTT
CASSQRLAASTDTQYF
>TRBJ1-6|TRBV7-9|.|.
TGTGCCAGCACCGATTCTACAGGGAGCTCCTATAATTCACCCCTCCACTTT
CASTDSTGSSYNSPLHF
>TRBJ1-1|TRBV28|TRBD1|.
TGTGCCAGCAGCCGCATGACAGGGTTGGACACTGAAGCTTTCTTT
CASSRMTGLDTEAFF
>TRBJ1-1|TRBV19|.|.
TGTGCCACCCGGACGGACGGGATGACTGAAGCTTTCTTT
CATRTDGMTEAFF
>TRBJ2-1|TRBV11-3|TRBD2|.
TGTGCCAGCAGCCCCAGGACTAGCGGGAGGGGGAATGAGCAGTTCTTC
CASSPRTSGRGNEQFF
>TRBJ1-4|TRBV7-9|.|few
TGTGCCAGCAGCTTTTCTGGGCTCGCGCCGAATGAAAAACTGTTTTTT
CASSFSGLAPNEKLFF
>TRBJ1-1|TRBV2|.|.
TGTGCCAGCAGGGGGCTGGGCTTCAACACTGAAGCTTTCTTT
CASRGLGFNTEAFF
>TRBJ1-3|TRBV10-3|.|.
TGTGCCATCAGTGAATTATCCGGGACAAATGGAAACACCATATATTTT
CAISELSGTNGNTIYF
>TRBJ2-3|TRBV27|TRBD2|.
TGTGCCAGCGGACTAGCGGGGGCCACAGATACGCAGTATTTT
CASGLAGATDTQYF
>TRBJ2-3|TRBV28|TRBD2|.
TGTGCCAGCAGTCCCCTCCGAGGGCGGGAGGTTCGCACAGATACGCAGTATTTT
CASSPLRGREVRTDTQYF
>TRBJ2-1|TRBV11-3|TRBD1|.
TGTGCCAGCAGCCCTCGGGACAGGGATAACAATGAGCAGTTCTTC
CASSPRDRDNNEQFF
>TRBJ2-7|TRBV28|TRBD2|.
TGTGCCAGCAGTTCCCCCCGGACTAGCGGGAATCCCTACGAGCAGTACTTC
CASSSPRTSGNPYEQYF
>TRBJ1-1|TRBV5-1|.|.
TGCGCCAGCAGCTTGGTCTCCCCGGCGGACACTGAAGCTTTCTTT
CASSLVSPADTEAFF
>TRBJ1-4|TRBV11-2|.|.
TGTGCCAGCAGCTTAGTTACAGGGCCTAATGAAAAACTGTTTTTT
CASSLVTGPNEKLFF
>TRBJ2-1|TRBV12-5|TRBD2|.
TGTGCTAGTGGTTTTGGGACTAGCGGTTACAATGAGCAGTTCTTC
CASGFGTSGYNEQFF
>TRBJ1-2|TRBV11-2|.|few
TGTGCCAGCAGCTTAAACCCCCAACGATCAGGATATGGCTACACCTTC
CASSLNPQRSGYGYTF
>TRBJ1-4|TRBV30|.|.
TGTGCCTGGAGCTCGGAGGCCCTGCTTTGGGAAAAACTGTTTTTT
CAWSSEALLWEKLFF
>TRBJ2-1|TRBV7-2|.|.
TGTGCCAGCAGCTTAGACGGGTCGAGCTTCTCCTACAATGAGCAGTTCTTC
CASSLDGSSFSYNEQFF
>TRBJ2-2|TRBV7-9|TRBD2|.
TGTGCCAGCAGCTTTATGGCGGGAGGCACCGGGGAGCTGTTTTTT
CASSFMAGGTGELFF
>TRBJ2-2|TRBV19|TRBD2|.
TGTGCCAGTAGTCCCGCCCCGGGACTAGCGGGGGCCACCGGGGAGCTGTTTTTT
CASSPAPGLAGATGELFF
>TRBJ1-1|TRBV11-3|.|.
TGTGCCAGCAGCAGGTCAGGGCCCACTGAAGCTTTCTTT
CASSRSGPTEAFF
>TRBJ2-2|TRBV4-1|TRBD2|few
TGCGCCAGCAGCCAGGGTGGCGGACTAGCGTCGGACGGGGAGCTGTTTTTT
CASSQGGGLASDGELFF
>TRBJ2-3|TRBV2|.|.
TGTGCCAGCACCACTACAGATACGCAGTATTTT
CASTTTDTQYF
>TRBJ2-1|TRBV11-3|TRBD2|few
TGTGCCAGCAGCTTCTCCGACCTAGCGGGGGTGAACAATGAGCAGTTCTTC
CASSFSDLAGVNNEQFF
>TRBJ2-3|TRBV5-1|.|.
TGCGCCAGCAGCTTGGCCGTCGGCACAGATACGCAGTATTTT
CASSLAVGTDTQYF
>TRBJ2-5|TRBV27|.|.
TGTGCCAGCAGTTTATTCTTCGGGGGTAGTGAAGAGACCCAGTACTTC
CASSLFFGGSEETQYF
>TRBJ2-1|TRBV15|.|.
TGTGCCACCGGGGTAAAAGTCGGGGGCAATGAGCAGTTCTTC
CATGVKVGGNEQFF
>TRBJ2-5|TRBV5-6|.|.
TGTGCCAGCAGCTTGGCCGCTAGCTCGGAGACCCAGTACTTC
CASSLAASSETQYF
>TRBJ1-3|TRBV11-2|.|.
TGTGCCAGCAGCTTTTCCCCTGGGAGCCCCTTAGGAAACACCATATATTTT
CASSFSPGSPLGNTIYF
>TRBJ2-1|TRBV2|.|.
TGTGCCAGCAGTGAAAAATCCGGGTCCTACAATGAGCAGTTCTTC
CASSEKSGSYNEQFF
>TRBJ2-2|TRBV6-2/TRBV6-3|.|few
TGTGCCAGCAGTACAGGCTGGGAGCTGTTTTTT
CASSTGWELFF
>TRBJ1-2|TRBV2|TRBD1|.
TGTGCCAGAGGACAGGGGGGCTATGGCTACACCTTC
CARGQGGYGYTF
>TRBJ2-2|TRBV3-1/TRBV3-2|TRBD1|.
TGTGCCAGCAGCCAAGGCGAGGGGGCGCGCACCGGGGAGCTGTTTTTT
CASSQGEGARTGELFF
>TRBJ1-5|TRBV11-2|TRBD1|.
TGTGCCAGCAGCCCGGGACAGGGGGCTCAGCCCCAGCATTTT
CASSPGQGAQPQHF
>TRBJ2-7|TRBV27|.|.
TGTGCCAGCAGTTCCCGCTTTCCCCCCCCGGTACCATTCTTCTACGAGCAGTACTTC
CASSSRFPPPVPFFYEQYF
>TRBJ2-5|TRBV2|.|.
TGTGCCAGCAGTGAAGTTCCCCAGGGCCAAGAGACCCAGTACTTC
CASSEVPQGQETQYF